This is a list of T cell receptor beta chains from one sample in a study of OX40 agonist ivuxolimab in advanced cancers. Clones were read by immunoSEQ multiplex PCR, and TCRdb kept only the in-frame ones, dropping some. The sample carries 55,000 to 70,000 clones, 80% to 90% recorded once. Sequenced here: CD4+ or CD8+ T cells sorted from blood, sampled in a trial of the OX40 agonist ivuxolimab. Receptors were obtained from an adult with an advanced solid tumor such as melanoma, head and neck, liver or kidney cancer. CDR3s include the opening cysteine and the closing phenylalanine or tryptophan. The order of the fields is D gene, clone size, J gene, V gene, CDR3 DNA, CDR3 protein. A D gene is named only where the DNA matches it firmly. A row's size may be missing; if present it is once, few, many or a size class.

NA,once,TRBJ1-1,TRBV11-3,TGTGCCAGCAGCTTAGCCCTGAACACTGAAGCTTTCTTT,CASSLALNTEAFF
NA,NA,TRBJ2-5,TRBV5-1,TGCGCCAGCAGCTTGGCGATCACTGCAGGGGATCAAGAGACCCAGTACTTC,CASSLAITAGDQETQYF
NA,NA,TRBJ1-4,TRBV6-5,TGTGCCAGCAGTTACCCTGCCGAAAAACTGTTTTTT,CASSYPAEKLFF
NA,NA,TRBJ2-2,TRBV5-1,TGCGCCAGCAGCTTGGCTGTAAGGGACGCCGGGGAGCTGTTTTTT,CASSLAVRDAGELFF
NA,NA,TRBJ1-4,TRBV5-4,TGTGCCAGCAGCTCAAGGCCAGGAGCCCTGGTTGAAAAACTGTTTTTT,CASSSRPGALVEKLFF
NA,NA,TRBJ1-4,TRBV6-1,TGTGCCAGCAGTCCCCAGGTGTCTGAAAAACTGTTTTTT,CASSPQVSEKLFF
NA,NA,TRBJ1-4,TRBV15,TGTGCCACGGAATTTGGTTACAATGAAAAACTGTTTTTT,CATEFGYNEKLFF
NA,NA,TRBJ2-3,TRBV5-1,TGCGCCAGCCGGGACGGCCGAGGCACAGATACGCAGTATTTT,CASRDGRGTDTQYF
TRBD2,NA,TRBJ2-1,TRBV5-1,TGCGCCAGCAGCTTTAACGGGGGGGCAAGTAATGAGCAGTTCTTC,CASSFNGGASNEQFF
TRBD1,NA,TRBJ1-5,TRBV5-6,TGTGCCAGCAGCTTCACCGGGACAGGGGGTTGGCAGCCCCAGCATTTT,CASSFTGTGGWQPQHF
NA,NA,TRBJ1-2,TRBV27,TGTGCCAGCAGTTTATCGTCGGTTGGGGGGAGCTATGGCTACACCTTC,CASSLSSVGGSYGYTF
NA,NA,TRBJ2-7,TRBV5-8,TGTGCCAGCAGTCCCCGTCGGATCCGCCCCTACGAGCAGTACTTC,CASSPRRIRPYEQYF
TRBD1,NA,TRBJ1-1,TRBV15,TGTGCCACCAGTCCGGACAGGGGCAAAGCTTTCTTT,CATSPDRGKAFF
NA,NA,TRBJ2-3,TRBV2,TGTGCCAGCACCAAGGGAGGACGGTTTAGCACAGATACGCAGTATTTT,CASTKGGRFSTDTQYF
NA,NA,TRBJ2-3,TRBV11-3,TGTGCCAGCAGCTTAGGCGGGGATAGCACAGATACGCAGTATTTT,CASSLGGDSTDTQYF
NA,NA,TRBJ2-6,TRBV13,TGTGCCAGCAGCTACAACTCTGGGGCCAACGTCCTGACTTTC,CASSYNSGANVLTF
TRBD2,once,TRBJ2-3,TRBV5-5,TGTGCCAGCAGCTTGGCCCTAGCGGGGAAGTCAGATACGCAGTATTTT,CASSLALAGKSDTQYF
NA,NA,TRBJ1-3,TRBV10-2,TGCGCCAGCAGTGAGAGTCAGGGAAACACCATATATTTT,CASSESQGNTIYF
NA,NA,TRBJ2-7,TRBV28,TGTGCCAGCAGCTTACCGTCGCTCGAGCAGTACTTC,CASSLPSLEQYF
NA,once,TRBJ2-7,TRBV6-5,TGTGCCAGCACCCTGGGATGGGGGCAGGAGCAGTACTTC,CASTLGWGQEQYF
NA,NA,TRBJ2-5,TRBV4-2,TGTGCCAGCAGCCTTAATCCGGGCCAAGGGGGGGAGACCCAGTACTTC,CASSLNPGQGGETQYF
NA,NA,TRBJ2-1,TRBV4-1,TGCGCCAGCAGCCAAGAGGGGGCGGACAATGAGCAGTTCTTC,CASSQEGADNEQFF
NA,NA,TRBJ1-5,TRBV10-3,TGTGCCACTAAGGGACATCGCAGCCCTCAGGGCCAGCCCCAGCATTTT,CATKGHRSPQGQPQHF
NA,NA,TRBJ1-1,TRBV19,TGTGCCAGTAGTCTAGGGCCGGGAGGGCCGGTAAGGACTGAAGCTTTCTTT,CASSLGPGGPVRTEAFF
NA,medium-sized,TRBJ1-1,TRBV2,TGTGCCAGCGGGAGACAGATCACTGAAGCTTTCTTT,CASGRQITEAFF
NA,NA,TRBJ2-1,TRBV5-1,TGCGCCAGCAGCTTGGTCGATGAGCAGTTCTTC,CASSLVDEQFF
NA,NA,TRBJ2-7,TRBV5-1,TGCGCCAGCAGCTTAACAGGGCCTCGCGAGCAGTACTTC,CASSLTGPREQYF
TRBD1,NA,TRBJ2-2,TRBV5-4,TGTGCCAGCAGCTTTTACAGGGGCGCGAACACCGGAGAGCTGTTTTTT,CASSFYRGANTGELFF
NA,few,TRBJ1-1,TRBV5-1,TGCGCCAGCAGCGCGAGTGGGGCCGACACTGAAGCTTTCTTT,CASSASGADTEAFF
NA,NA,TRBJ2-2,TRBV5-1,TGCGCCAGCAGCTCTCGGGACAACACCGGGGAGCTGTTTTTT,CASSSRDNTGELFF
NA,NA,TRBJ2-3,TRBV6-1,TGTGCCAGCAGTGACCGGTATGACACAGATACGCAGTATTTT,CASSDRYDTDTQYF
TRBD1,NA,TRBJ1-1,TRBV7-3,TGTGCCAGCAGCTTAATCGGGGGACAGCTCACGGGACTCACTGAAGCTTTCTTT,CASSLIGGQLTGLTEAFF
TRBD1,NA,TRBJ1-6,TRBV13,TGTGCCAGCACCCAATCTGACAGGGGCAATTCACCCCTCCACTTT,CASTQSDRGNSPLHF
NA,once,TRBJ1-1,TRBV4-2,TGTGCCAGCAGCCAAGACAGGGCGGATACTGAAGCTTTCTTT,CASSQDRADTEAFF
NA,NA,TRBJ1-4,TRBV19,TGTGCCAGTAGTATAGGCACAGGTATGAGGGAAAAACTGTTTTTT,CASSIGTGMREKLFF
NA,NA,TRBJ2-7,TRBV18,TGTGCCAGCTCTTTAACGGGCAGACACGAGCAGTACTTC,CASSLTGRHEQYF
TRBD1,NA,TRBJ1-1,TRBV19,TGTGCCAGTAGTATTGGACAGGGGGCGAGGCGCACTGAAGCTTTCTTT,CASSIGQGARRTEAFF
NA,NA,TRBJ1-3,TRBV7-9,TGTGCCAGCAGCTTGTTAGGGTATAATTCTGGAAACACCATATATTTT,CASSLLGYNSGNTIYF
TRBD1,NA,TRBJ2-7,TRBV2,TGTGCCAGCAGTGATACTAGGACAGGCTACGAGCAGTACTTC,CASSDTRTGYEQYF
NA,NA,TRBJ1-4,TRBV19,TGTGCCAGTAGTATAAGTGGGCAGGGGAGCGAAAAACTGTTTTTT,CASSISGQGSEKLFF
NA,NA,TRBJ2-1,TRBV7-2,TGTGCCAGCAGCCGAGCCCTCGGCGCCTACAATGAGCAGTTCTTC,CASSRALGAYNEQFF
TRBD1,NA,TRBJ2-5,TRBV29-1,TGCAGCGGCGACAGGGGGCGCGGGGAGACCCAGTACTTC,CSGDRGRGETQYF
NA,NA,TRBJ2-1,TRBV6-5,TGTGCCAGCAGTTACTCGCCGGGAAAATACAATGAGCAGTTCTTC,CASSYSPGKYNEQFF
TRBD2,NA,TRBJ2-2,TRBV4-1,TGCGCCAGCAGCCAGGAGGGGCTAGCGGGAGGGCCGAACACCGGGGAGCTGTTTTTT,CASSQEGLAGGPNTGELFF
NA,NA,TRBJ2-5,TRBV6-6,TGTGCCAGCAGTTCGGGGGCAGGAGGGACCCAGTACTTC,CASSSGAGGTQYF
TRBD1,NA,TRBJ2-7,TRBV5-1,TGCGCCAGCAGCAGGGGGCTCCACTCCTACGAGCAGTACTTC,CASSRGLHSYEQYF
NA,NA,TRBJ2-2,TRBV2,TGTGCCAGCAGTTTTCACACCGGGGAGCTGTTTTTT,CASSFHTGELFF
NA,NA,TRBJ2-7,TRBV4-2,TGTGCCAGCAGCCAAGAGGGCACCGACTCCTACGAGCAGTACTTC,CASSQEGTDSYEQYF
TRBD1,once,TRBJ1-5,TRBV28,TGTGCCAGCAGTGGGGGACAGGGGAACAATCAGCCCCAGCATTTT,CASSGGQGNNQPQHF
TRBD1,NA,TRBJ1-5,TRBV6-5,TGTGCCAGCAGTCTGACAGGGAACAATCAGCCCCAGCATTTT,CASSLTGNNQPQHF
TRBD1,once,TRBJ2-2,TRBV5-1,TGCGCCAGCAGCTTCAAGGACAGGGGAGGTGGGACCGGGGAGCTGTTTTTT,CASSFKDRGGGTGELFF
NA,once,TRBJ2-1,TRBV5-1,TGCGCCAGCAGCGAGGAACAGGGTGGGTCCAATGAGCAGTTCTTC,CASSEEQGGSNEQFF
NA,NA,TRBJ1-5,TRBV7-6,TGTGCCAGCAGCGAAGACGTACCAGGGTACAAGGATCAGCCCCAGCATTTT,CASSEDVPGYKDQPQHF
NA,NA,TRBJ2-2,TRBV6-5,TGTGCCAGCAGTTACTTTTCCCCAGTGAACACCGGGGAGCTGTTTTTT,CASSYFSPVNTGELFF
NA,NA,TRBJ2-5,TRBV19,TGTGCCAGTAGTAGCCCGAGGAGCGGCCAAGAGACCCAGTACTTC,CASSSPRSGQETQYF
NA,NA,TRBJ1-2,TRBV19,TGTGCCAGTAGTATAGAGCGAAAATCAGGCTATGGCTACACCTTC,CASSIERKSGYGYTF
NA,NA,TRBJ2-1,TRBV28,TGTGCCACCTCGACGGCCTCCTACAATGAGCAGTTCTTC,CATSTASYNEQFF